Below, one TCR beta chain is given with its context. Its antigen is not identified. This CDR3 is 17 amino acids long. The V end lost 9 bases, the J end lost 4 bases, and 25 bases lay between the germline ends. Germline assignment: CDR1 SNHLY and CDR2 FYNNEI. One entry per CDR3 protein, called by TCRdb with MiXCR from the reads. The sample consists of about half a million distinct CDR3 sequences, roughly 34% of them appearing once. This record belongs to a study of T cell repertoires in cytomegalovirus infection. Study overall: It was recently identified HLA-C-restricted and well-studied HLA-B-restricted CMV epitopes that the study used. Public TCR beta signatures provided an indication of both CMV infection and a matching HLA type. Study results and caveats: Dominating the ex vivo response were TCR beta clonotypes that were CMV-specific and HLA-C-restricted.

This sample comprised cultured PBMCs, obtained from culture after CMV antigen stimulation. The genes are TRBV2 and TRBJ1-5, with D unresolved. This TCR came from a human donor in good health (CMV status not recorded). Some clones in this sample may be carry-over from other donors' samples. The CDR3 coding sequence is TGTGCCAGATTTCCATACCATGCGGTCCCAGCGAATCAGCCCCAGCATTTT. Its protein is CARFPYHAVPANQPQHF. The variable domain in full, with the rest retrieved from reference TRBV2 and TRBJ1-5, is EPEVTQTPSHQVTQMGQEVILRCVPISNHLYFYWYRQILGQKVEFLVSFYNNEISEKSEIFDDQFSVERPDGSNFTLKIRSTKLEDSAMYFCARFPYHAVPANQPQHFGDGTRLSIL.